Presented here are 17 T cell receptor beta chains from one specimen sequenced in a study of tumor-infiltrating lymphocytes in primary liver carcinoma. Each 20-30 mg portion of unsorted bulk tissue served as the source for co-extraction of RNA and DNA. A primer in the constant region served to generate TCR beta cDNA from roughly 550 ng of total RNA. Nested multiplex PCR, run for three rounds with slightly modified ARM-PCR, yielded TCR beta libraries. The study ran its first two PCR rounds for nine to eleven cycles each, using TRBV1-TRBV30 forward primers and a C-beta reverse primer. Each CDR3 protein gets one entry after TCRdb re-called the multiplex PCR reads with MiXCR. The repertoire consists of about 110,000 distinct CDR3 sequences, with 82% occurring once and the leading ten covering more than 15%. The sample was liver tumor tissue from sampling region 3. Subset denoted: tumor region T3, left-lateral pole. These receptors all stem from a man aged 35 to 55 with primary liver carcinoma and hepatitis B virus infection.

This chain links TRBV29-1 with TRBJ2-7; the D gene could be TRBD1 or TRBD2 (5 bases each). V was pared by 6 bases and J by 6 bases, with 12 bases between. The CDR3 spans 11 residues. CDR1 is SQVTM and CDR2 is ANQGSEA in the germline V gene. The CDR3 nucleotides read TGCAGCGTCCTCTTCGGGACCGAGCAGTACTTC. Translation gives CSVLFGTEQYF.

By proportion, this clonotype is medium-sized. The chain has TRBV6-1 and TRBJ1-1, with D uncertain. The V and J ends lost 8 bases and 4 bases respectively, with 14 bases between them. Germline V lookup: CDR1 MNHNS, CDR2 SASEGT. The CDR3 totals 13 residues. The CDR3 bases are TGTGCCAGCTCACGGGAGCGGGGCACTGAAGCTTTCTTT. Protein: CASSRERGTEAFF.

A word on this clonotype: One end of the junction is discordant with germline, which a read error may explain. V and J are TRBV12-5 and TRBJ1-1, with D possibly being TRBD1 (6 bases). Germline V gene sequence: CDR1 LGHNT, CDR2 FRNRAP. The CDR3 totals 13 residues. CDR3 bases: TGTGCTAGTGGTCTTTCCCTCGAGGGGGAAGTTGTCTTT. Protein: CASGLSLEGEVVF.

Note on this clonotype: One end of the junction is discordant with germline, which a read error may explain. The chain links TRBV12-3 or TRBV12-4 to TRBJ1-6; D perhaps matches TRBD1 (5 bases). The CDR3 contains 14 residues. CDR3 DNA sequence: TGTGCCAGCATTACAGACAGACAATACTCACCCCTACACTTT. Its protein is CASITDRQYSPLHF.

The chain is built from TRBV29-1 and TRBJ1-1; D is uncertain. V lost 8 bases to trimming and J lost 0 bases, with 13 bases between them. CDR1 and CDR2 from the germline V gene are SQVTM and ANQGSEA. The CDR3 length is 13 residues. The CDR3 loop is CSWGDILNTEAFF. The CDR3 nucleotides read TGCAGCTGGGGAGACATCCTGAACACTGAAGCTTTCTTT.

With respect to this clonotype: A read error may be the cause here, since a much bigger clone is one base away. The chain employs TRBV5-1 and TRBJ2-6; TRBD1 aligns across 8 bases. The CDR3 length is 17 residues. Germline CDR1 is SGHRS and CDR2 is YFSETQ. The ends lost 4 bases at V and 0 bases at J; junction bases unmatched: 6. CDR3 in amino acids: CASSRTGRTSGANVLTF. Here the CDR3 DNA reads TGCGCCAGCAGCAGGACAGGGAGAACCTCTGGGGCCAACGTCCTGACTTTC. The variable domain in full, with the rest retrieved from reference TRBV5-1 and TRBJ2-6, is KAGVTQTPRYLIKTRGQQVTLSCSPISGHRSVSWYQQTPGQGLQFLFEYFSETQRNKGNFPGRFSGRQFSNSRSEMNVSTLELGDSALYLCASSRTGRTSGANVLTFGAGSRLTVL.

This clonotype was recorded only once. Its ends do not fully match the called genes, so a read error is possible. This chain uses TRBV11-2 with TRBJ2-3; D perhaps matches TRBD2 (6 bases). Germline V lookup: CDR1 SGHAT, CDR2 FQNNGV. This CDR3 is 16 amino acids long. The CDR3 here is CARSSPRLVGVDTQYF. The CDR3 coding sequence is TGTGCCAGGAGCTCCCCGAGACTAGTGGGAGTGGATACGCAGTATTTT.

Regarding this clonotype: Since the CDR3 does not end with the conserved phenylalanine or tryptophan, this likely comes from a read error. The DNA is left out, because the CDR3 cannot be placed on it with certainty; the CDR3 is given as TCRdb lists it. The chain uses TRBV5-6 and TRBJ2-7. The CDR3 has 16 amino acids, counting both end residues. Germline lookup yields CDR1 SGHDT and CDR2 YYEEEE. CDR3 residues: CASSLVNRSNSYEEYL.

This clonotype is labeled as medium-sized. The chain has TRBV29-1 and TRBJ2-1; TRBD2 might be the D (5 bases). Trimming removed 1 base from V and 15 bases from J, with 16 bases in between. This CDR3 has 12 residues. Germline assignment: CDR1 SQVTM and CDR2 ANQGSEA. The CDR3 DNA is TGCAGCGTTGAAGCCATCGGGGTTGTAAGGTTCTTC. Its translation: CSVEAIGVVRFF.

This chain links TRBV12-3 or TRBV12-4 with TRBJ2-5, with TRBD1 matching over 7 bases. Germline trimming cut 6 bases from V and 14 bases from J; bases unmatched to any gene: 15. The CDR3 runs to 13 residues. CDR3 nucleotides: TGTGCCAGCAGCCGAAGTGGGACAGAGACCCTATACTTC. The encoded protein is CASSRSGTETLYF.

This clonotype was counted a few times. The chain is built from TRBV29-1 and TRBJ1-1; 9 nucleotides agree with TRBD1. CDR1 is SQVTM and CDR2 is ANQGSEA in the germline V gene. The length of the CDR3 is 15 residues. V dropped 7 bases and J dropped 0; count of bases not matched to a gene: 9. The CDR3 nucleotides are TGCAGCGGTACAGGGGGCTGGGGAGTGAACACTGAAGCTTTCTTT. This translates into CSGTGGWGVNTEAFF.

The chain is built from TRBV29-1 and TRBJ1-1, with TRBD1 as a possible D gene (5 bases). The CDR3 sequence is 11 residues long. Germline V lookup: CDR1 SQVTM, CDR2 ANQGSEA. Between the trimmed V and J ends, which lost 7 bases and 8 bases, there was a span of 14 bases. CDR3: CSDRDPGEAFF. CDR3 in DNA: TGCAGCGACCGGGACCCCGGCGAAGCTTTCTTT.

A note on this clonotype: The germline gene is not matched at one end of the junction; a read error may be the cause. The J gene is TRBJ1-5, the V gene TRBV6-1, with D uncertain. The CDR3 is 14 residues long. The germline CDR1 and CDR2 sequences are MNHNS and SASEGT. CDR3 DNA sequence: TGTGCCAGCAGTGAAACGTGGAGCAATCAGCCCCACCATTTC. Its translation is CASSETWSNQPHHF.

Comment on this clonotype: One end of the junction fails to match germline, which may point to a read error. This chain connects TRBV5-1 to TRBJ2-5; unclear D gene. The CDR3 consists of 13 residues. The V gene's germline CDR1 is SGHRS and CDR2 YFSETQ. CDR3 sequence (DNA): TGCGCCAGCAACTTGGTTCAGCAAGAGACCCAGTACTTC. The encoded protein is CASNLVQQETQYF.

The sample holds one count of this clonotype. Sequence at one end of the junction differs from germline and may be a read error. The J gene is TRBJ2-6, the V gene TRBV11-2, with D possibly matching TRBD2 (5 bases). The CDR3 is 15 amino acids. From germline, CDR1 is SGHAT and CDR2 FQNNGV. The chain's CDR3 is CATQRPHFGVNVLTF. Written as DNA, the CDR3 is TGTGCCACCCAGCGGCCGCACTTTGGGGTCAACGTCCTGACTTTC.

This chain links TRBV7-8 with TRBJ1-5; D ambiguous. There are 16 residues in the CDR3. The V end was cut by 4 bases, the J end by 2 bases, with 15 bases between. Germline CDR1 is SGHVS and CDR2 is FQNEAQ. The CDR3 nucleotides are TGTGCCAGCAGCTCGTCAGGTGTGGTGGGCAATCAGCCCCAGCATTTT. Its translation is CASSSSGVVGNQPQHF.

With respect to this clonotype: One end of the junction does not line up with germline, which may come from a read error. The chain couples TRBV29-1 to TRBJ2-7; D is possibly TRBD1 (6 bases). From germline, CDR1 is SQVTM and CDR2 ANQGSEA. The CDR3 runs 15 residues. The CDR3 reads CSVARGQMGSYEQYF. In DNA, the CDR3 is TGCAGCGTCGCACGCGGACAGATGGGCAGCTACGAACAGTACTTC.